The clone carrying this T cell receptor (beta chain) was recorded a few times. Its antigen remains unknown. TCRdb redid the calling of the RT-PCR reads with MiXCR, one entry per CDR3 protein. The sample carries some 800,000 distinct CDR3 sequences, 20% to 25% recorded once. The sample belongs to a study of response to subunit inactivated influenza vaccine. Study-wide results and caveats: A suggestion made by the authors is that each seasonal influenza vaccination recruits few new T cells.

V was pared by 6 bases and J by 7 bases, with 22 bases of the junction left unmatched. This CDR3 spans 21 amino acids. CDR1 and CDR2 from the germline V gene are LNHNV and YYDKDF (reference sequence). The sequences come from PBMCs from blood, collected more than 4 days after vaccination. This TCR came from a man aged 50 or older who received an inactivated influenza vaccine. The chain couples TRBV15 to TRBJ2-1; 15 positions match TRBD2. The CDR3: CATRPGGSGLAGGRIFNEQFF. CDR3 bases: TGTGCCACCAGGCCGGGGGGGTCCGGACTAGCGGGGGGGCGGATATTTAATGAGCAGTTCTTC.